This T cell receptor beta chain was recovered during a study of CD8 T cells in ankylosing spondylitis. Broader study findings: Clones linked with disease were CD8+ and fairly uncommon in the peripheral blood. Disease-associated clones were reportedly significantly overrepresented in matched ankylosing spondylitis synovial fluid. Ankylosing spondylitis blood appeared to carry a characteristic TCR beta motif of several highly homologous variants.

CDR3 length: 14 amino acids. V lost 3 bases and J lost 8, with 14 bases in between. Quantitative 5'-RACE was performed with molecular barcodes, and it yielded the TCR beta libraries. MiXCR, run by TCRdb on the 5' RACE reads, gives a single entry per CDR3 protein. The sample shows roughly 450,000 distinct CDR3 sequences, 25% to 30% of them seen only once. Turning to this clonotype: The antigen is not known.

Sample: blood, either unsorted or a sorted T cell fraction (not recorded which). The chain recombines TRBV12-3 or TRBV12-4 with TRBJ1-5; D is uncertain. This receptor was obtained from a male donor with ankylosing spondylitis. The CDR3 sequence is CASSLAGSREPQHF. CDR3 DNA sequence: TGTGCCAGCAGTTTGGCCGGGTCCCGGGAGCCCCAGCATTTT.